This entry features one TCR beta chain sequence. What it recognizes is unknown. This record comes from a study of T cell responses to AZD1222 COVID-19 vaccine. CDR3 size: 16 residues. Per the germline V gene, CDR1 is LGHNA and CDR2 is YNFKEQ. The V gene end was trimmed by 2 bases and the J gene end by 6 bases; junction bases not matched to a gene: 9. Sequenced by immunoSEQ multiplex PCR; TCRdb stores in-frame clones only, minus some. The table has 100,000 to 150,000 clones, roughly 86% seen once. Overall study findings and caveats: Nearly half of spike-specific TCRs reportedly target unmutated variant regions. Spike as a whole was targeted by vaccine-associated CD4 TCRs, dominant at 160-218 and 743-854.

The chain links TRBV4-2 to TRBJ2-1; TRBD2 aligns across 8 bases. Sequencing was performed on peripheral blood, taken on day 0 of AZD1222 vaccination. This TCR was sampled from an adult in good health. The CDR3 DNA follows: TGTGCCAGCAGCCAACCAAGCGGGGGAACGGGCAATGAGCAGTTCTTC. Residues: CASSQPSGGTGNEQFF.